This TCR beta chain was recorded in a study of siplizumab effects on memory and regulatory T cells. Study findings and constraints: Both greater diversity than memory cells and a major contribution to the alloresponse seemed to characterize naive T cells.

Generated by immunoSEQ multiplex PCR, the TCRdb table keeps only in-frame clones and is missing some. The sample has about 110,000 clones; around nine tenths are singletons. In regard to this clone: The antigen is undetermined.

Trimming cost V 3 bases and J 3 bases, with 9 bases left between them. CDR1 and CDR2 (germline): LNHDA, SQIVND (reference sequence). The CDR3 has 13 amino acids. The sequenced material came from CD4+ T cells sorted from blood. The receptor comes from a human donor in good health. The chain employs TRBV19 and TRBJ2-7, with D unclear. The CDR3 DNA sequence: TGTGCCAGTAGTATCAATATGAACTACGAGCAGTACTTC. This sequence encodes CASSINMNYEQYF.